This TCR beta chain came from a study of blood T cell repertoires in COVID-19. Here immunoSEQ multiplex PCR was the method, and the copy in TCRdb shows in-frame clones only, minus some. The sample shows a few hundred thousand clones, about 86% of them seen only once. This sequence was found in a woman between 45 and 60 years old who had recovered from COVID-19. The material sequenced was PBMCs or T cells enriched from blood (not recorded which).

This CDR3 is CAWSAGQAGYTF. The CDR3 DNA reads TGTGCCTGGAGTGCGGGACAGGCTGGCTACACCTTC. This chain links TRBV30 with TRBJ1-2, with 8 bases fitting TRBD1. The length of the CDR3 is 12 residues. Germline lookup yields CDR1 GTSNPN and CDR2 SVGIG (reference sequence). V trimming: 1 base; J trimming: 7 bases; junction bases outside the gene matches: 2.